One sample yielded the 13 T cell receptor beta chains listed below, sequenced in a study of T cell changes during pregnancy in multiple sclerosis. Sequenced by immunoSEQ multiplex PCR; TCRdb stores in-frame clones only, minus some. The sample includes about 93,000 clones, 85% to 95% of them seen just once. Sample: peripheral blood, taken after pregnancy. The receptor source for this set is a female donor with multiple sclerosis, enrolled in a pregnancy study.

This clone was seen once. The V and J genes are TRBV7-8 and TRBJ2-7; the match to TRBD2 covers 11 bases. With V trimmed by 1 base and J by 5 bases, 10 bases remained unmatched. In germline, CDR1 is SGHVS, CDR2 FQNEAQ. The length of the CDR3 is 17 residues. This chain's CDR3 is CASSLVGGGLAGHEQYF. The CDR3 nucleotides read TGTGCCAGCAGCTTAGTCGGTGGAGGACTAGCGGGCCACGAGCAGTACTTC.

This clone appeared a single time. The rearrangement joins TRBV5-1 to TRBJ1-2, with TRBD1 as a possible D gene (6 bases). The CDR3 consists of 14 residues. Germline CDR1 is SGHRS and CDR2 is YFSETQ. The V end lost 2 bases, the J end lost 5 bases, and 13 bases lay between the germline ends. CDR3 amino acids: CASSFSTGSYGYTF. Written as DNA, the CDR3 is TGCGCCAGCAGCTTCTCGACAGGCTCTTATGGCTACACCTTC.

The rearrangement links TRBV9 to TRBJ2-7; D remains ambiguous. V was shortened by 4 bases and J by 1 base, with 6 bases between the two germline ends. The CDR3 loop spans 12 amino acids. The germline V gene has CDR1 SGDLS and CDR2 YYNGEE. CDR3 loop: CASSPYSYEQYF. The CDR3 bases are TGTGCCAGCAGCCCCTATTCCTACGAGCAGTACTTC.

This chain joins TRBV18 and TRBJ2-7, with TRBD2 as a possible D gene (5 bases). Trimming removed 3 bases from V and 7 bases from J, with 10 bases in between. The CDR3 covers 12 residues. CDR1 and CDR2 (germline): KGHSH, LQKENI. Here the CDR3 reads CASSPRVIEQYF. The CDR3 DNA is TGTGCCAGCTCACCGAGGGTTATTGAGCAGTACTTC.

This rearrangement joins TRBV7-9 to TRBJ1-5, with TRBD1 matching over 8 bases. V was pared by 3 bases and J by 2 bases, with 3 bases of the junction left unmatched. Germline loops: CDR1 SEHNR, CDR2 FQNEAQ (reference sequence). This CDR3 comprises 15 residues. The CDR3 DNA follows: TGTGCCAGCAGCTTTGGACAGGGTGGCAATCAGCCCCAGCATTTT. Protein: CASSFGQGGNQPQHF.

The chain uses TRBV27 and TRBJ1-2; the D gene is possibly TRBD1 (6 bases). V dropped 5 bases and J dropped 8 bases, with 15 bases sitting between them. This CDR3 comprises 13 residues. CDR1 is MNHEY and CDR2 is SMNVEV in the germline V gene (reference sequence). Here the CDR3 reads CASSGGGARGYTF. CDR3 in DNA: TGTGCCAGCAGTGGTGGGGGGGCGAGGGGCTACACCTTC.

V usage is TRBV7-9 and J usage is TRBJ2-7; 9 positions agree with TRBD2. CDR1 and CDR2 (germline): SEHNR, FQNEAQ (reference sequence). This CDR3 is 14 amino acids long. The V segment lost 4 bases and the J segment 1 base; nucleotides outside the gene matches: 2. CDR3 sequence: CASSSTSGSYEQYF. CDR3 nucleotides: TGTGCCAGCAGCTCTACTAGCGGGTCCTACGAGCAGTACTTC.

V is TRBV9 and J is TRBJ1-4; no clear D. Germline CDR1 SGDLS, CDR2 YYNGEE. V was pared by 4 bases and J by 7 bases, with 17 bases between. The CDR3 loop spans 15 amino acids. In DNA form, the CDR3 reads TGTGCCAGCAGCCTTCAGGTCGGTGGGAGTGAAAAACTGTTTTTT. Translating gives CASSLQVGGSEKLFF. The full variable domain, in which reference TRBV9 and TRBJ1-4 provide the parts outside the CDR3, is DSGVTQTPKHLITATGQRVTLRCSPRSGDLSVYWYQQSLDQGLQFLIQYYNGEERAKGNILERFSAQQFPDLHSELNLSSLELGDSALYFCASSLQVGGSEKLFFGSGTQLSVL.

V and J are TRBV7-6 and TRBJ1-1; no definite D call. This CDR3 spans 13 amino acids. CDR1 SGHVS and CDR2 FNYEAQ come from the germline V gene. The V and J ends lost 1 base and 3 bases respectively, with 6 bases between them. The CDR3 loop is CASSLEEYTEAFF. CDR3 bases: TGTGCCAGCAGCTTAGAGGAGTACACTGAAGCTTTCTTT.

CDR3 DNA: TGTGCCTGGAGTGTTATTCCGGGGAACACTGAAGCTTTCTTT. Amino acid sequence: CAWSVIPGNTEAFF. The chain is built from TRBV30 and TRBJ1-1; D unclear. Germline CDR1 GTSNPN, CDR2 SVGIG (reference sequence). This CDR3 has 14 amino acids. Trimming shortened V by 0 bases and J by 1 base, and 9 bases separated the two germline ends.

The rearrangement joins TRBV27 to TRBJ2-5; 9 positions agree with TRBD1. Trimming cost V 5 bases and J 10 bases; bases outside gene matches: 8. The CDR3 is made up of 13 amino acids. The V gene's germline CDR1 is MNHEY and CDR2 SMNVEV (reference sequence). CDR3 DNA: TGTGCCAGCAGTCCGCGGACAGGGGAGGGCCAGTACTTC. It is translated as CASSPRTGEGQYF.

This clone was found once. In DNA form, the CDR3 reads TGTGCCAGCAGCCGAGTCTGGCGGGCCCCTGAAGCTTTCTTT. It codes for CASSRVWRAPEAFF. This sequence joins TRBV6-5 and TRBJ1-1; D is undetermined. V lost 6 bases to trimming and J lost 6 bases, with 17 bases between them. In germline, CDR1 is MNHEY, CDR2 SVGAGI. This CDR3 region has 14 residues.

This clone appeared a few times. The chain joins TRBV23-1 to TRBJ1-6; 9 nucleotides line up with TRBD1. TRBV23-1 is annotated as an ORF whose role is uncertain. CDR3 size: 13 residues. With V trimmed by 9 bases and J by 14 bases, 11 bases remained unmatched. The CDR3 DNA is TGCGCCAGGCGGGACAGGGAAAGGACTGCCCTCCACTTT. This sequence encodes CARRDRERTALHF.